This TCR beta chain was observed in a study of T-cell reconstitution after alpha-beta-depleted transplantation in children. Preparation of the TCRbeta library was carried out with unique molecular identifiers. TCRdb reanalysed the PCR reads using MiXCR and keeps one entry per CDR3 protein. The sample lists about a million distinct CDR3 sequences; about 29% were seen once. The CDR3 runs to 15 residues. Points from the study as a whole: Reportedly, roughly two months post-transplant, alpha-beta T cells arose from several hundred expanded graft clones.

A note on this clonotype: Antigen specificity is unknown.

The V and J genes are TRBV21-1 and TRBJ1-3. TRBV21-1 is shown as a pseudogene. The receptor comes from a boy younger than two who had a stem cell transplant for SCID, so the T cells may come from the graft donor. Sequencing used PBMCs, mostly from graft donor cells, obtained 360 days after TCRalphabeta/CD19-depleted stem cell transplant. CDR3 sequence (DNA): TGTGCCAGCAGCAAAGTACAGATCTCTGGAAACACCATATATTTT. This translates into CASSKVQISGNTIYF.